A selection of T cell receptor beta chains follows, all from one sample in a study of T cells in localized non-small cell lung cancer. Some clones are missing from TCRdb's copy, which holds only in-frame ones; the method was immunoSEQ multiplex PCR. This repertoire shows roughly 34,000 clones, about nine tenths found once; its top ten account for around 4.2%. This specimen was peripheral blood, taken before any cancer treatment. The receptors were sampled from a male donor at least 60 years old with stage III lung adenocarcinoma. CDR3s include the opening cysteine and the closing phenylalanine or tryptophan. Each record gives: J gene, D gene, V gene, CDR3 protein. D genes are given only for firm matches.

j_call: TRBJ2-6
d_call: NA
v_call: TRBV5-1
cdr3_aa: CASLQGGGSGANVLTF

j_call: TRBJ1-1
d_call: NA
v_call: TRBV28
cdr3_aa: CASSQLRTEAFF

j_call: TRBJ1-4
d_call: NA
v_call: TRBV7-8
cdr3_aa: CASSPPGGLNEKLFF

j_call: TRBJ1-2
d_call: NA
v_call: TRBV15
cdr3_aa: CATSRGGPYNYGYTF

j_call: TRBJ1-2
d_call: NA
v_call: TRBV7-2
cdr3_aa: CASSLAQGTYGYTF

j_call: TRBJ2-1
d_call: TRBD1
v_call: TRBV7-9
cdr3_aa: CASSQYRDRANEQFF

j_call: TRBJ1-2
d_call: NA
v_call: TRBV6-6
cdr3_aa: CASSYSGRAGYTF

j_call: TRBJ2-5
d_call: NA
v_call: TRBV18
cdr3_aa: CASSRGTEETQYF

j_call: TRBJ2-7
d_call: NA
v_call: TRBV4-2
cdr3_aa: CASSHALKQGTYEQYF

j_call: TRBJ2-7
d_call: NA
v_call: TRBV28
cdr3_aa: CASSFSSLKYF

j_call: TRBJ2-7
d_call: NA
v_call: TRBV5-1
cdr3_aa: CASSPVYEGEQYF

j_call: TRBJ2-7
d_call: TRBD2
v_call: TRBV18
cdr3_aa: CASSPRKLAGGSYEQYF

j_call: TRBJ1-1
d_call: NA
v_call: TRBV6-6
cdr3_aa: CASSVTEAFF

j_call: TRBJ2-7
d_call: TRBD1
v_call: TRBV2
cdr3_aa: CASRGGEFDEQYF

j_call: TRBJ2-3
d_call: TRBD2
v_call: TRBV11-3
cdr3_aa: CASSLGSLAGTDTQYF

j_call: TRBJ1-4
d_call: NA
v_call: TRBV7-9
cdr3_aa: CASSLNGQTNEKLFF

j_call: TRBJ1-2
d_call: NA
v_call: TRBV5-1
cdr3_aa: CASSLDYNYGYTF

j_call: TRBJ2-3
d_call: TRBD2
v_call: TRBV4-2
cdr3_aa: CASSQGAGDTDTQYF

j_call: TRBJ1-2
d_call: NA
v_call: TRBV18
cdr3_aa: CASSPPSAGVNGYTF

j_call: TRBJ1-1
d_call: NA
v_call: TRBV6-5
cdr3_aa: CASSYLRTDTEAFF

j_call: TRBJ1-4
d_call: NA
v_call: TRBV7-2
cdr3_aa: CASSPLGQEKLFF

j_call: TRBJ1-4
d_call: NA
v_call: TRBV18
cdr3_aa: CASSPLNRGQGSEKLFF

j_call: TRBJ1-2
d_call: NA
v_call: TRBV19
cdr3_aa: CASSVGFFGDYGYTF

j_call: TRBJ1-1
d_call: TRBD1
v_call: TRBV6-5
cdr3_aa: CASSYMRTGGSAEAFF

j_call: TRBJ2-7
d_call: NA
v_call: TRBV30
cdr3_aa: CACPARGGYEQYF

j_call: TRBJ2-5
d_call: TRBD2
v_call: TRBV5-1
cdr3_aa: CASSRGGGIYQETQYF

j_call: TRBJ1-1
d_call: NA
v_call: TRBV10-2
cdr3_aa: CASSEWGGTNTEAFF

j_call: TRBJ2-5
d_call: TRBD1
v_call: TRBV6-6
cdr3_aa: CASSQPGQGEETQYF

j_call: TRBJ1-1
d_call: NA
v_call: TRBV11-1
cdr3_aa: CASSIYRETEAFF

j_call: TRBJ2-7
d_call: NA
v_call: TRBV30
cdr3_aa: CAWRKMGGGEQYF

j_call: TRBJ2-3
d_call: NA
v_call: TRBV5-1
cdr3_aa: CASSLDSSTDTQYF

j_call: TRBJ2-3
d_call: NA
v_call: TRBV30
cdr3_aa: CAWGAFYRGQDTQYF

j_call: TRBJ2-2
d_call: TRBD2
v_call: TRBV11-2
cdr3_aa: CASSLGEIAGGITGELFF

j_call: TRBJ2-7
d_call: TRBD1
v_call: TRBV5-1
cdr3_aa: CASSGIQGALPYEQYF

j_call: TRBJ1-1
d_call: NA
v_call: TRBV5-1
cdr3_aa: CASSPTSGRGTEAFF

j_call: TRBJ1-2
d_call: NA
v_call: TRBV10-3
cdr3_aa: CAIRAGGLSYGYTF

j_call: TRBJ2-5
d_call: NA
v_call: TRBV18
cdr3_aa: CASSLGAVQETQYF

j_call: TRBJ1-5
d_call: NA
v_call: TRBV5-6
cdr3_aa: CASSSPRVDQPQHF

j_call: TRBJ1-2
d_call: NA
v_call: TRBV5-8
cdr3_aa: CASSPAGPNGYTF

j_call: TRBJ1-3
d_call: NA
v_call: TRBV9
cdr3_aa: CASNSGSGNTIYF

j_call: TRBJ2-5
d_call: NA
v_call: TRBV6-9
cdr3_aa: CASRTGSTQYF

j_call: TRBJ2-2
d_call: TRBD2
v_call: TRBV9
cdr3_aa: CASSAAGSLTGELFF

j_call: TRBJ1-2
d_call: NA
v_call: TRBV29-1
cdr3_aa: CSAASANYGYTF

j_call: TRBJ2-5
d_call: TRBD1
v_call: TRBV6-1
cdr3_aa: CASSEPGQGETQYF

j_call: TRBJ2-3
d_call: NA
v_call: TRBV2
cdr3_aa: CASRAGTQGTDTQYF

j_call: TRBJ2-3
d_call: NA
v_call: TRBV7-9
cdr3_aa: CASNTDTQYF

j_call: TRBJ1-1
d_call: NA
v_call: TRBV7-9
cdr3_aa: CASSLARARNTEAFF

j_call: TRBJ2-7
d_call: TRBD2
v_call: TRBV27
cdr3_aa: CASSLLLAGGPWEQYF

j_call: TRBJ2-3
d_call: NA
v_call: TRBV6-1
cdr3_aa: CASSEPGAGTDTQYF

j_call: TRBJ2-2
d_call: NA
v_call: TRBV7-3
cdr3_aa: CASSLAPDTGELFF

j_call: TRBJ1-5
d_call: NA
v_call: TRBV30
cdr3_aa: CAWNREGRWQPQHF

j_call: TRBJ2-2
d_call: TRBD1
v_call: TRBV6-1
cdr3_aa: CASSEHGTGGTGELFF